Listed below are T cell receptor beta chains from one sample, sequenced in a study of chemoradiotherapy in HPV16-positive cancers. Sequenced by immunoSEQ multiplex PCR; TCRdb stores in-frame clones only, minus some. In the table there are about 32,000 clones, about nine tenths of which are singletons. Sequencing used blood, obtained from a patient who underwent chemoradiotherapy. Every receptor here comes from a human donor with HPV-associated anogenital cancer. Both conserved end residues are part of each CDR3. A D gene is named only where the DNA matches it firmly. Clone sizes are given selectively: once, few, many, or a class where the clone is expanded.

v_gene	d_gene	j_gene	abundance	CDR3aa	CDR3nt
TRBV28	.	TRBJ1-4	.	CASSQPQTTTNEKLFF	TGTGCCAGCAGCCAGCCCCAGACGACAACTAATGAAAAACTGTTTTTT
TRBV30	.	TRBJ1-2	.	CAWKRPGVHGYTF	TGTGCCTGGAAACGACCGGGGGTCCATGGCTACACCTTC
TRBV6-5	.	TRBJ2-3	.	CASSYSRGRRTDTQYF	TGTGCCAGCAGTTACTCCCGAGGGAGGCGGACAGATACGCAGTATTTT
TRBV9	.	TRBJ1-1	.	CASGKREFMNTEAFF	TGTGCCAGCGGTAAAAGGGAGTTTATGAACACTGAAGCTTTCTTT
TRBV7-2	TRBD1	TRBJ1-1	.	CASSRVPGQGWNTEAFF	TGTGCCAGCAGCCGCGTCCCGGGACAGGGATGGAACACTGAAGCTTTCTTT
TRBV30	.	TRBJ2-3	.	CAWSVRADTQYF	TGTGCCTGGAGTGTGAGGGCAGATACGCAGTATTTT
TRBV19	TRBD2	TRBJ2-1	once	CASSIPTSGGTAEQFF	TGTGCCAGTAGTATCCCTACTAGCGGCGGGACGGCTGAGCAGTTCTTC
TRBV2	TRBD2	TRBJ2-5	.	CASIYPGGGQETQYF	TGTGCCAGCATATACCCCGGCGGGGGCCAAGAGACCCAGTACTTC
TRBV27	.	TRBJ2-3	.	CASSLFWEAGGRDTQYF	TGTGCCAGCAGTTTATTTTGGGAGGCAGGGGGACGAGATACGCAGTATTTT
TRBV18	.	TRBJ2-3	.	CASSPSFRTDTQYF	TGTGCCAGCTCCCCCTCCTTTAGAACAGATACGCAGTATTTT
TRBV5-4	TRBD1	TRBJ1-5	.	CASSLGGRDQPQHF	TGTGCCAGCAGCCTAGGGGGCCGGGATCAGCCCCAGCATTTT
TRBV4-1	TRBD1	TRBJ1-2	.	CASSFSGTGTYGYTF	TGCGCCAGCAGCTTCTCCGGGACAGGGACCTATGGCTACACCTTC
TRBV28	.	TRBJ2-7	.	CASSVNRYEQYF	TGTGCCAGCAGTGTGAACAGGTACGAGCAGTACTTC
TRBV5-1	TRBD1	TRBJ2-7	.	CASSLDPKAMTGELYEQYF	TGCGCCAGCAGCTTGGACCCGAAAGCCATGACAGGGGAACTCTACGAGCAGTACTTC
TRBV19	TRBD1	TRBJ1-4	.	CAGNRDRGAMKEKLFF	TGTGCCGGCAACCGGGACAGGGGAGCGATGAAGGAAAAACTGTTTTTT
TRBV28	.	TRBJ2-1	.	CASIPSPGMTVDEQFF	TGTGCCAGCATTCCCTCCCCGGGTATGACCGTAGATGAGCAGTTCTTC
TRBV7-6	TRBD2	TRBJ2-3	.	CASSWGTSGDTQYF	TGTGCCAGCAGCTGGGGGACTAGCGGAGATACGCAGTATTTT
TRBV4-1	.	TRBJ1-4	.	CASSRPGGGEKLFF	TGCGCCAGCAGCCGCCCCGGGGGAGGTGAAAAACTGTTTTTT
TRBV7-8	.	TRBJ1-5	.	CASSLGDGNQPQHF	TGTGCCAGCAGCTTAGGGGACGGCAATCAGCCCCAGCATTTT
TRBV6-4	TRBD2	TRBJ2-1	.	CASSASTSGGPQFF	TGTGCCAGCAGTGCCTCGACTAGCGGGGGGCCTCAGTTCTTC
TRBV7-9	TRBD1	TRBJ1-1	.	CASSQNRGGGTEAFF	TGTGCCAGCAGCCAGAACAGGGGCGGCGGCACTGAAGCTTTCTTT
TRBV11-2	TRBD1	TRBJ1-3	.	CASSSGTGDLTIYF	TGTGCCAGCAGCTCTGGGACAGGGGATTTAACCATATATTTT
TRBV7-9	.	TRBJ1-1	.	CASSLSMNTEAFF	TGTGCCAGCAGCTTATCCATGAACACTGAAGCTTTCTTT
TRBV5-1	.	TRBJ2-1	once	CASSLSAAYNEQFF	TGCGCCAGCAGCTTGTCAGCGGCATACAATGAGCAGTTCTTC
TRBV6-1	.	TRBJ1-1	.	CASSELDRGTEAFF	TGTGCCAGCAGTGAACTTGACAGAGGAACTGAAGCTTTCTTT
TRBV6-5	TRBD1	TRBJ2-2	.	CASKTGGWNTGELFF	TGTGCCAGCAAAACAGGGGGCTGGAACACCGGGGAGCTGTTTTTT
TRBV19	.	TRBJ1-1	once	CASSIMGGTEAFF	TGTGCCAGTAGTATAATGGGTGGCACTGAAGCTTTCTTT
TRBV19	TRBD1	TRBJ1-2	.	CASSRGGPGQEHYGYTF	TGTGCCAGTAGTCGAGGGGGACCGGGACAGGAGCACTATGGCTACACCTTC
TRBV5-5	.	TRBJ1-5	.	CASSLGGGRGQPQHF	TGTGCCAGCAGCTTGGGAGGTGGCAGGGGTCAGCCCCAGCATTTT
TRBV6-5	TRBD1	TRBJ1-2	.	CASSYLGQLRHGYTF	TGTGCCAGCAGTTACTTGGGACAGCTGCGCCATGGCTACACCTTC
TRBV6-1	TRBD1	TRBJ1-2	.	CASSEWVQGYDGYTF	TGTGCCAGCAGTGAATGGGTACAGGGGTATGATGGCTACACCTTC
TRBV4-1	.	TRBJ2-2	.	CAWEGGPNTGELFF	TGCGCCTGGGAAGGGGGGCCGAACACCGGGGAGCTGTTTTTT
TRBV6-4	.	TRBJ1-1	.	CASSEGDLRGTEAFF	TGTGCCAGCAGTGAAGGCGACCTCCGTGGAACTGAAGCTTTCTTT
TRBV6-6	.	TRBJ2-7	.	CASSYHSPSTYEQYF	TGTGCCAGCAGTTACCACAGCCCCTCAACCTACGAGCAGTACTTC
TRBV7-9	.	TRBJ1-1	.	CASSKEAGNTEAFF	TGTGCCAGCAGCAAAGAAGCAGGGAACACTGAAGCTTTCTTT